What follows are 5 T cell receptor beta chains derived from one specimen sequenced in a study of cytomegalovirus exposure and HLA in healthy donors. The table came from immunoSEQ multiplex PCR; TCRdb's copy has only in-frame clones and leaves some out. The repertoire holds 110,000 to 150,000 clones, with about 91% as singletons. The sample taken for sequencing was PBMCs. The receptors shown here come from a woman under 30 in good health and CMV-seropositive.

The CDR3 region is CASSLMGANQPQHF. The CDR3 DNA sequence: TGCGCCAGCAGCTTGATGGGGGCGAATCAGCCCCAGCATTTT. This rearrangement joins TRBV5-1 to TRBJ1-5, with D possibly being TRBD1 (6 bases). Trimming removed 1 base from V and 4 bases from J, with 9 bases in between. Per germline, CDR1 SGHRS and CDR2 YFSETQ. This CDR3 comprises 14 residues.

This chain joins TRBV7-8 and TRBJ1-2, with TRBD1 as a possible D gene (6 bases). The V gene's germline CDR1 is SGHVS and CDR2 FQNEAQ. The CDR3 has 13 residues. V shed 4 bases and J shed 4 bases, with 10 bases lying between them. CDR3 nucleotide sequence: TGTGCCAGCAGCTCAGGGGCAACCTATGGCTACACCTTC. Its translation: CASSSGATYGYTF.

V is TRBV7-8 and J is TRBJ2-7; TRBD2 aligns across 8 bases. Looked up from germline, CDR1 is SGHVS and CDR2 is FQNEAQ. The CDR3 has 15 amino acids. V shed 2 bases, J shed 7 bases, and the junction held 10 bases outside the gene matches. CDR3 DNA sequence: TGTGCCAGCAGCTTATCCGGCTCCGGGACTAGGGAGCAGTACTTC. Protein sequence: CASSLSGSGTREQYF.

V and J are TRBV5-1 and TRBJ2-7; D is ambiguous. V was cut by 2 bases and J by 7 bases, with 22 bases left in between. Per the germline V gene, CDR1 is SGHRS and CDR2 is YFSETQ. The CDR3 contains 16 residues. The CDR3 DNA is TGCGCCAGCAGCTTTGGAAGGCTCCTCGCGGCCCGGGAGCAGTACTTC. Translated: CASSFGRLLAAREQYF.

This chain joins TRBV5-1 and TRBJ2-5; 8 positions agree with TRBD1. CDR1 is SGHRS, CDR2 YFSETQ, per germline. The CDR3 has 17 residues. Trimming at V came to 0 bases and at J to 1 base, leaving 8 bases not matched to a gene. The DNA for the CDR3 is TGCGCCAGCAGCTTGGGAGGGACAGGTAACCCCCAAGAGACCCAGTACTTC. Protein: CASSLGGTGNPQETQYF.